This T cell receptor beta chain originates from a study of cytomegalovirus exposure and HLA in healthy donors. In the study overall: Earlier, 200 million or so T cells were analyzed, and 95 million to 140 million unique TCR beta sequences were found among them.

Primers: 60 Vbeta forward and 13 Jbeta reverse. Produced via immunoSEQ multiplex PCR; TCRdb's table is partial and in-frame only. The repertoire holds about 170,000 clones, with 80% to 90% as singletons. The CDR3 is 13 residues long. Unmatched junction bases numbered 7, after V lost 5 bases and J lost 7 bases. CDR1 and CDR2 from the germline V gene are PRHDT and FYEKMQ (reference sequence). This chain uses TRBV13 with TRBJ1-1, with 7 bases lining up with TRBD1. The source of this sequence is a man aged 30 to 45 in good health and CMV-seropositive. Sequenced material: PBMCs. DNA of the CDR3: TGTGCCAGCAGCCCGACAGGGACCCTTGAAGCTTTCTTT. This sequence encodes CASSPTGTLEAFF.